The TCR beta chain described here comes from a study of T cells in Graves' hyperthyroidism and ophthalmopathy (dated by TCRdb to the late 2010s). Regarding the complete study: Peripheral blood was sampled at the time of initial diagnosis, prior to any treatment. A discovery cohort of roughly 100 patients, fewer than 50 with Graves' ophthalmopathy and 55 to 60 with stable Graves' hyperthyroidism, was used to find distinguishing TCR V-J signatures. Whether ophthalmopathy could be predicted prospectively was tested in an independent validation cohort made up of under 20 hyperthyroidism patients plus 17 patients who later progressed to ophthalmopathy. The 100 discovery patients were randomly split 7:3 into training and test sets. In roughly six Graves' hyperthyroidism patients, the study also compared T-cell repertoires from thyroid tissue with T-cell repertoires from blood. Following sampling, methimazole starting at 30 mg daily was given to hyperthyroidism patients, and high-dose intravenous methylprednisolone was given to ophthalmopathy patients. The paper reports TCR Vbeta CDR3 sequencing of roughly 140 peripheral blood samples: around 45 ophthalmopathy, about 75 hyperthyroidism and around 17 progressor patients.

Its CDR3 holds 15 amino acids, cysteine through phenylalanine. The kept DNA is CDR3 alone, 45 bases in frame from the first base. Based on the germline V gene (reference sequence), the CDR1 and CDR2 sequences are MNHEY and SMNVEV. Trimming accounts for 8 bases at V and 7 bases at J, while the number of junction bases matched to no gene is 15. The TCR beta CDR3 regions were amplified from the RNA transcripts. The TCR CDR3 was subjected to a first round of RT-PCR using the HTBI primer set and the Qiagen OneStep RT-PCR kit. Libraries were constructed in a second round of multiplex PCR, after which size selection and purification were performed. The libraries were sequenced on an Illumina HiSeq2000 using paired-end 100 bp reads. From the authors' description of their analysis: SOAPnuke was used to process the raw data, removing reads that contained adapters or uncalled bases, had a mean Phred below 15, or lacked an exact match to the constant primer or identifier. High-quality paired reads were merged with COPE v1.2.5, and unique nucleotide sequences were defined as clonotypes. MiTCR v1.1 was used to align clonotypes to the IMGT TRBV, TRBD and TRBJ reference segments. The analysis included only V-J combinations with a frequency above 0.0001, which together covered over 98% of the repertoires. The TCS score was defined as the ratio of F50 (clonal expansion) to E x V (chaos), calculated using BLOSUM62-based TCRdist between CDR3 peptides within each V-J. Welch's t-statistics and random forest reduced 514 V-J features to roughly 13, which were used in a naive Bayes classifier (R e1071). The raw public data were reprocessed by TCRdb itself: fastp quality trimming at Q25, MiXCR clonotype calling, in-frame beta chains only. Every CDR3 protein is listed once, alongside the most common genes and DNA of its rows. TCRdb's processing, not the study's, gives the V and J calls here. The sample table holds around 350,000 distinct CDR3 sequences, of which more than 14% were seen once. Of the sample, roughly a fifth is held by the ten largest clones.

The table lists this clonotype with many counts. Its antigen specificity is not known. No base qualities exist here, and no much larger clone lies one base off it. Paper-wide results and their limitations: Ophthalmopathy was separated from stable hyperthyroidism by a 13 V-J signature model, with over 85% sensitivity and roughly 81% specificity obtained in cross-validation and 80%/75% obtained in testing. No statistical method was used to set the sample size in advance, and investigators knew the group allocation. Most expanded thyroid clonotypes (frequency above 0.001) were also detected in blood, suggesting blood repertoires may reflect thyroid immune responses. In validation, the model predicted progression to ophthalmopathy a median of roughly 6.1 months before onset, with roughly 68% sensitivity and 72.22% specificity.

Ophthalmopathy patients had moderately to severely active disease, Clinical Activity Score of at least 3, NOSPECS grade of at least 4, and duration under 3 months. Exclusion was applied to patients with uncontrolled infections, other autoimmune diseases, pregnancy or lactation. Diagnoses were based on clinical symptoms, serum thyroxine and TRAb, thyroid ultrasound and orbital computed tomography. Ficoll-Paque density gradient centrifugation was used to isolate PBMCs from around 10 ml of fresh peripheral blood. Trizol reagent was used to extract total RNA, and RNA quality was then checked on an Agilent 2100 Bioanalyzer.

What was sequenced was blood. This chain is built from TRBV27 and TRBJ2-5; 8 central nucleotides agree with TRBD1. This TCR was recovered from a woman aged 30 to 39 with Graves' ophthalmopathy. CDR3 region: CASGLGTGTTVTQYF. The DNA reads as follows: TGTGCCAGCGGACTTGGGACAGGAACTACCGTGACCCAGTACTTC.